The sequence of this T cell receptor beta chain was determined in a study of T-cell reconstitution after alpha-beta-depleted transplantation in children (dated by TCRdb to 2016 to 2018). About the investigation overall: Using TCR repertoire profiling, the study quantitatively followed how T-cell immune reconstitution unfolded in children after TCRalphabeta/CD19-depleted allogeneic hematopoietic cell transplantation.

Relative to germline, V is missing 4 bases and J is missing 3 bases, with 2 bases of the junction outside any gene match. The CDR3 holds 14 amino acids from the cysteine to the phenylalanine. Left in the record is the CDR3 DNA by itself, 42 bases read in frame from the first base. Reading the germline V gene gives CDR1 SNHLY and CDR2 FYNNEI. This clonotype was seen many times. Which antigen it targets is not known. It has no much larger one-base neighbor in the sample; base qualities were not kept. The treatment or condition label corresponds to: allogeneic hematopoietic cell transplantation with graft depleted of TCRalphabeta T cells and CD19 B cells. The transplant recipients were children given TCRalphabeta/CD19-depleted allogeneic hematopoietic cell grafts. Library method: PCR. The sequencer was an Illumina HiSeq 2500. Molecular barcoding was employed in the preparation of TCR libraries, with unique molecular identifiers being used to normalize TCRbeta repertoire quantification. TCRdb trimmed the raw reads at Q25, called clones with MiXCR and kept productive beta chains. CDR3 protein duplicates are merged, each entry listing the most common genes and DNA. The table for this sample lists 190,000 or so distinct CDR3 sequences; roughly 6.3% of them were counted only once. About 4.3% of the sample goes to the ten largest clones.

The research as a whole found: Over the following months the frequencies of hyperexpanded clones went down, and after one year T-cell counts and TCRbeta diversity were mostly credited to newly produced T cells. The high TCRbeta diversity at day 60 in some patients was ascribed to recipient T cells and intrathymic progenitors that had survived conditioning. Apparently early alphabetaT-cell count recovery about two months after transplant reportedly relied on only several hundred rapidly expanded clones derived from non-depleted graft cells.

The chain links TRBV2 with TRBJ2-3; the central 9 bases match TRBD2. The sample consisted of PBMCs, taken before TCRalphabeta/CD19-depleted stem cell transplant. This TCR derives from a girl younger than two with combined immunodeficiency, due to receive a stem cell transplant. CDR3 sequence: CASSVGLATDTQYF. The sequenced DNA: TGTGCCAGCAGTGTGGGACTAGCAACAGATACGCAGTATTTT.